This passage covers 22 T cell receptor beta chains from one sample sequenced in a study of blood T cell repertoires in COVID-19. Assay used: immunoSEQ multiplex PCR; TCRdb lists only in-frame clones, some missing. Seen here are 250,000 or so clones, 70% to 85% observed once, and the top ten hold 1.5% to 2%. Sequencing input: peripheral blood. The receptors were sampled from a woman of 80 years or more with acute or convalescent COVID-19.

The chain employs TRBV29-1 and TRBJ2-2; D is uncertain. In germline, CDR1 is SQVTM, CDR2 ANQGSEA. This CDR3 has 13 amino acids. With 3 bases removed from V and 1 base from J, the gap between germline ends came to 6 bases. The CDR3 bases are TGCAGCGTTGATCCGCGGAACACCGGGGAGCTGTTTTTT. It yields the protein CSVDPRNTGELFF.

This clone occurred a few times. The rearrangement links TRBV5-1 to TRBJ1-3, with a possible D match to TRBD1 (6 bases). The ends were cut back, 1 base at V and 0 bases at J, with 17 bases in the middle. Germline-derived CDR1 and CDR2 are SGHRS and YFSETQ. This CDR3 is built from 18 residues. The CDR3 sequence is CASSLRGLGASSGNTIYF. CDR3 nucleotides: TGCGCCAGCAGCTTGAGGGGGTTGGGGGCGAGCTCTGGAAACACCATATATTTT.

The V call is TRBV27, the J call TRBJ2-7; 13 nucleotides align to TRBD2. The CDR3 runs 16 residues. With V trimmed by 7 bases and J by 6 bases, 12 bases remained unmatched. Germline CDR1 MNHEY, CDR2 SMNVEV (reference sequence). CDR3 sequence reads: CASTTSGRFSVSEQYF. The CDR3, as DNA: TGTGCCAGCACGACTAGCGGGAGGTTTTCGGTGAGCGAGCAGTACTTC.

The genes are TRBV27 and TRBJ2-1, with D perhaps matching TRBD2 (5 bases). CDR3 length: 14 residues. V was cut by 9 bases and J by 5 bases, with 17 bases left in between. Germline V gene data show CDR1 as MNHEY and CDR2 as SMNVEV (reference sequence). CDR3 nucleotides: TGTGCCAGTAGCCCCAGAGGGCGGCACAATGAGCAGTTCTTC. It codes for CASSPRGRHNEQFF.

This rearrangement joins TRBV6-6 to TRBJ2-7; 7 nucleotides align to TRBD2. This CDR3 comprises 15 residues. V was clipped by 7 bases and J by 0 bases; unmatched bases: 9. Germline values: CDR1 MNHNY, CDR2 SVGAGI (reference sequence). The CDR3 coding sequence is TGTGCCAGCACCAGGGAGGGCTGGGGCTCCTACGAGCAGTACTTC. This encodes CASTREGWGSYEQYF.

The chain recombines TRBV11-1 with TRBJ2-7; TRBD1 matches at 8 bases. This CDR3 has 13 amino acids. Losses at the gene ends were 3 bases for V and 3 bases for J; bases not matched to a gene: 1. Per the germline V gene, CDR1 is SGHAT and CDR2 is FQDESV (reference sequence). The CDR3 here is CASSLGTGYEQYF. CDR3 sequence (DNA): TGTGCCAGCAGCTTGGGGACAGGCTACGAGCAGTACTTC. The variable domain in full, completed from reference TRBV11-1 and TRBJ2-7, reads EAEVAQSPRYKITEKSQAVAFWCDPISGHATLYWYRQILGQGPELLVQFQDESVVDDSQLPKDRFSAERLKGVDSTLKIQPAELGDSAMYLCASSLGTGYEQYFGPGTRLTVT.

This clone was observed a few times. The chain has TRBV6-5 and TRBJ1-5; D uncertain. CDR3 length equals 14 residues. Germline V gene data show CDR1 as MNHEY and CDR2 as SVGAGI. V lost 8 bases and J lost 2, with 13 bases in between. The CDR3 coding sequence is TGTGCCAGCGCGGGCAGCGGGGGCAATCAGCCCCAGCATTTT. It specifies CASAGSGGNQPQHF.

This clone was observed once. The chain employs TRBV19 and TRBJ2-5, with D possibly TRBD1 on 5 matching bases. This CDR3 has 15 amino acids. With 1 base removed from V and 3 bases from J, the gap between germline ends came to 12 bases. Germline assignment: CDR1 LNHDA and CDR2 SQIVND (reference sequence). DNA for the CDR3: TGTGCCAGTAGTATAGGGCAGGGAAGGAAAGAGACCCAGTACTTC. Its translation is CASSIGQGRKETQYF.

The chain uses TRBV20-1 and TRBJ1-2; D perhaps matches TRBD1 (6 bases). The germline gives CDR1 DFQATT, CDR2 SNEGSKA (reference sequence). CDR3 length equals 14 residues. The germline V and J ends were trimmed by 3 bases and 3 bases, with 14 bases remaining between them. Here the CDR3 reads CSASHRANDYGYTF. The CDR3 DNA follows: TGCAGTGCTAGTCACAGGGCGAACGACTATGGCTACACCTTC.

The chain combines TRBV7-2 with TRBJ1-5, with 7 positions matching TRBD1. Germline V gene data show CDR1 as SGHTA and CDR2 as FQGNSA. The CDR3 loop spans 15 amino acids. The V and J ends lost 4 bases and 4 bases, in that order; junction bases with no gene match: 7. The CDR3 spells CASSSSGTENQPQHF. The CDR3 coding sequence is TGTGCCAGCAGCTCCTCCGGGACAGAGAATCAGCCCCAGCATTTT.

The chain combines TRBV7-9 with TRBJ1-6; no clear D. Germline V lookup: CDR1 SEHNR, CDR2 FQNEAQ (reference sequence). The CDR3 has 14 residues. Deletions cut 7 bases from V and 0 bases from J, with 7 bases between. In nucleotides, the CDR3 is TGTGCCAGCACGGCCAGCTCCTATAATTCACCCCTCCACTTT. Protein product: CASTASSYNSPLHF.

This sequence joins TRBV29-1 and TRBJ2-1; unclear D gene. This CDR3 has 11 residues. Germline values: CDR1 SQVTM, CDR2 ANQGSEA. V lost 7 bases to trimming and J lost 3 bases, with 7 bases between them. The CDR3 coding sequence is TGCAGCGGGAGCTACTACAATGAGCAGTTCTTC. Its protein is CSGSYYNEQFF.

The chain recombines TRBV28 with TRBJ1-2, with D hard to call. The length of the CDR3 is 12 residues. V was shortened by 3 bases and J by 8 bases, with 10 bases between the two germline ends. The V gene's germline CDR1 is MDHEN and CDR2 SYDVKM. The CDR3 DNA reads as TGTGCCAGCAGTTTGAATATTGGCGGCTACACCTTC. It codes for CASSLNIGGYTF.

This clone was recorded a few times. The J gene is TRBJ1-6, the V gene TRBV10-3; 8 bases agree with TRBD1. Germline-derived CDR1 and CDR2 are ENHRY and SYGVKD. The V segment lost 2 bases and the J segment 11 bases; nucleotides outside the gene matches: 2. The CDR3 extends over 13 amino acids. The CDR3 nucleotides read TGTGCCATCAGTGAGACAGGGGGTACACCCCTCCACTTT. It encodes CAISETGGTPLHF.

This chain links TRBV29-1 with TRBJ2-5; D is possibly TRBD1 (6 bases). The CDR3 spans 14 residues. Germline V gene lookup returns CDR1 SQVTM and CDR2 ANQGSEA. Deletions cut 2 bases from V and 1 base from J, with 11 bases between. As DNA, the CDR3 is TGCAGCGTTGAATCCCAGGGGCGCCAAGAGACCCAGTACTTC. As protein: CSVESQGRQETQYF. The variable domain in full, completed from reference TRBV29-1 and TRBJ2-5, reads SAVISQKPSRDICQRGTSLTIQCQVDSQVTMMFWYRQQPGQSLTLIATANQGSEATYESGFVIDKFPISRPNLTFSTLTVSNMSPEDSSIYLCSVESQGRQETQYFGPGTRLLVL.

A few counts support this clone. The gene calls are TRBV5-1 and TRBJ2-3, with 8 positions matching TRBD2. Germline V lookup: CDR1 SGHRS, CDR2 YFSETQ. The CDR3 runs to 15 residues. V shed 5 bases and J 0 bases; nucleotides not matched to a gene: 5. The CDR3 protein is CASSHSGTSTDTQYF. CDR3 DNA sequence: TGCGCCAGCAGTCATAGCGGGACTAGCACAGATACGCAGTATTTT.

The chain recombines TRBV6-2 or TRBV6-3 with TRBJ2-3, with 9 nucleotides matching TRBD2. This CDR3 is built from 16 residues. Per the germline V gene, CDR1 is MNHEY and CDR2 is SVGEGT. Unmatched junction bases numbered 7, after V lost 4 bases and J lost 2 bases. CDR3 residues: CASSSLAGDPTDTQYF. In DNA, the CDR3 is TGTGCCAGCAGTTCCTTAGCGGGAGACCCCACAGATACGCAGTATTTT.

The gene calls are TRBV2 and TRBJ2-7; TRBD1 is a possible D gene (6 bases). The CDR3 is 12 residues long. Deletions cut 3 bases from V and 5 bases from J, with 8 bases between. Germline-derived CDR1 and CDR2 are SNHLY and FYNNEI. Here the CDR3 reads CASSDSGDEQYF. For the CDR3, the DNA is TGTGCCAGCAGTGATTCAGGGGACGAGCAGTACTTC.

This clone was found once. The chain has TRBV5-4 and TRBJ2-1, with 9 bases that match TRBD2. Trimming took 0 bases from V and 7 from J; bases not matched to a gene: 8. Germline V gives CDR1 SGHNT, CDR2 YYREEE (reference sequence). CDR3 length equals 16 residues. CDR3 sequence reads: CASSLVGGGARNEQFF. The CDR3 DNA follows: TGTGCCAGCAGCTTGGTAGGCGGGGGGGCCAGAAATGAGCAGTTCTTC. The full variable domain, completed using reference TRBV5-4 and TRBJ2-1, is ETGVTQSPTHLIKTRGQQVTLRCSSQSGHNTVSWYQQALGQGPQFIFQYYREEENGRGNFPPRFSGLQFPNYSSELNVNALELDDSALYLCASSLVGGGARNEQFFGPGTRLTVL.

The genes are TRBV7-6 and TRBJ2-1, with 7 bases fitting TRBD2. Trimming removed 0 bases from V and 0 bases from J; junction bases left unmatched: 2. This CDR3 region has 16 residues. CDR1 is SGHVS, CDR2 FNYEAQ, per germline. The CDR3 spells CASSLATGGSYNEQFF. As DNA, the CDR3 is TGTGCCAGCAGCTTAGCGACGGGGGGCTCCTACAATGAGCAGTTCTTC.

This clone was counted only a few times. This chain links TRBV5-4 with TRBJ1-1; no definite D call. The CDR3 has 15 residues. Germline V gene lookup returns CDR1 SGHNT and CDR2 YYREEE (reference sequence). V dropped 3 bases and J dropped 7 bases, with 19 bases sitting between them. The CDR3 nucleotides read TGTGCCAGCAGCTATGAGCTGACCGGTCGGGGTGAAGCTTTCTTT. Protein: CASSYELTGRGEAFF.

The rearrangement links TRBV5-6 to TRBJ2-1; 9 bases are a match to TRBD2. The CDR3 runs 16 residues. The trim removed 4 bases at V and 1 base at J, leaving 6 bases unmatched. Germline-derived CDR1 and CDR2 are SGHDT and YYEEEE. The CDR3 reads CASSRKTSGSYNEQFF. CDR3 coding DNA: TGTGCCAGCAGCCGCAAGACTAGCGGATCCTACAATGAGCAGTTCTTC.